This T cell receptor (beta chain) was sequenced in a study of blood T cells in healthy people across ages. This clonotype was seen more than once but under ten times. Germline V gene data show CDR1 as DFQATT and CDR2 as SNEGSKA (reference sequence). Germline trimming cut 4 bases from V and 1 base from J; bases unmatched to any gene: 3. This CDR3 spans 14 amino acids. Next came a second PCR, run for roughly 6 to 11 cycles, which used a sample-barcoded 5' primer along with a J-beta primer mix. TCRdb re-derived calls from the 5' RACE reads in MiXCR, one entry per CDR3 protein. Among about 1.7 million distinct CDR3 sequences listed, about 28% were seen once.

This TCR came from a woman aged 25 to 39 in good health. The sample consisted of blood. The genes are TRBV20-1 and TRBJ2-1, with 8 positions matching TRBD1. Written as DNA, the CDR3 is TGCAGTGCTACCCGGACAGGGTCCTACAATGAGCAGTTCTTC. Translating gives CSATRTGSYNEQFF.